The present entry profiles one T cell receptor beta chain with its context. Its antigen is unidentified. TCRdb fed the reads into MiXCR, producing one record per CDR3 protein. This sample has around 12,000 distinct CDR3 sequences, with under 30% found just once. The entry originates in a study of liver allograft versus peripheral blood T cells. Study information: Graft-liver T cell receptor repertoires were compared against recipient peripheral blood repertoires. Study results and limitations: Inside liver allografts, T cell receptor repertoires reportedly diverged from the repertoires found in peripheral blood.

The CDR3 has 11 amino acids. V was clipped by 2 bases and J by 7 bases, with 5 bases between them. Germline values: CDR1 MNHEY, CDR2 SVGAGI. This TCR was sampled from a human patient who had a liver transplant. The graft donor may have given rise to some T cells. The chain uses TRBV6-5 and TRBJ1-1; D is unresolved. The CDR3 sequence: CASSYEREAFF. CDR3 nucleotide sequence: TGTGCCAGCAGTTACGAGCGTGAAGCTTTCTTT.